A few counts support the clone carrying this TCR beta chain. This sample is part of a study of tumor-infiltrating lymphocytes in primary liver carcinoma. Unsorted whole blood supplied the RNA, and germline DNA was extracted too. Constant-region priming of 500 to 550 ng total RNA yielded TCR beta cDNA. What produced the TCR beta libraries was three nested multiplex PCR rounds using slightly modified ARM-PCR. A C-beta reverse primer and TRBV1-TRBV30 forward primers served in each of the first two PCR rounds, at around 10 cycles apiece. TCRdb itself ran the multiplex PCR reads through MiXCR, one entry per CDR3 protein. The sample yields 330,000 or so distinct CDR3 sequences, roughly 61% seen once. The CDR3 sequence is 15 residues long. V shed 5 bases and J shed 1 base, with 13 bases lying between them. Germline V gene lookup returns CDR1 SGHRS and CDR2 YFSETQ.

This receptor was identified in a middle-aged man with primary liver carcinoma and hepatitis B virus infection. Input material: peripheral blood. The chain links TRBV5-1 to TRBJ1-5; weak D call: TRBD1 (5 bases). The CDR3 DNA reads as TGCGCCAGCAGTTTATCCGGGGGGAGCAATCAGCCCCAGCATTTT. Protein: CASSLSGGSNQPQHF.